A selection of T cell receptor beta chains follows, all from one sample in a study of technical replicates of blood from four donors. Data came from immunoSEQ multiplex PCR; TCRdb stores just in-frame clones and leaves some out. This sample has under 70,000 clones, with around nine tenths found just once. The sample consisted of T cells isolated from PBMCs. The receptors were gathered from a human donor in good health. Each CDR3 is given with its conserved first and last residue. D genes are given only for firm matches. Clone size is given for some rows only: seen once, a few or many times, or a class if the clone is expanded.

CDR3: CASSPDRSYGYTF; DNA: TGTGCCAGCAGTCCGGACAGGTCCTATGGCTACACCTTC; D: TRBD1; size: .; V: TRBV6-5; J: TRBJ1-2
CDR3: CASSLPGTENYEQYF; DNA: TGTGCCAGCAGTTTGCCCGGGACAGAGAACTACGAGCAGTACTTC; D: TRBD1; size: .; V: TRBV2; J: TRBJ2-7
CDR3: CASSPFRDRNRPTQVQPQHF; DNA: TGCGCCAGCAGTCCCTTCCGGGACAGGAATCGCCCCACACAAGTTCAGCCCCAGCATTTT; D: TRBD1; size: .; V: TRBV23-1; J: TRBJ1-5
CDR3: CASSLDRAGYTF; DNA: TGTGCCAGCAGCTTGGACAGGGCTGGCTACACCTTC; D: TRBD1; size: .; V: TRBV7-9; J: TRBJ1-2
CDR3: CASSHRTGAGELFF; DNA: TGCGCCAGCAGCCATAGGACAGGGGCAGGGGAGCTGTTTTTT; D: TRBD1; size: .; V: TRBV4-1; J: TRBJ2-2
CDR3: CASSQLVLMYQETQYF; DNA: TGTGCCAGCAGTCAACTAGTGCTAATGTACCAAGAGACCCAGTACTTC; D: .; size: .; V: TRBV6-6; J: TRBJ2-5
CDR3: CASSVSVAGYNEQFF; DNA: TGTGCCAGCAGCGTTTCCGTAGCGGGCTACAATGAGCAGTTCTTC; D: TRBD2; size: .; V: TRBV9; J: TRBJ2-1
CDR3: CASSQEEGTGMYEQYF; DNA: TGCGCCAGCAGCCAAGAGGAAGGGACAGGGATGTACGAGCAGTACTTC; D: TRBD1; size: .; V: TRBV4-3; J: TRBJ2-7
CDR3: CASSHGTGTGGANVLTF; DNA: TGCGCCAGCAGCCACGGGACAGGTACGGGTGGGGCCAACGTCCTGACTTTC; D: TRBD1; size: .; V: TRBV4-1; J: TRBJ2-6
CDR3: CASSMRSTSQDEQYF; DNA: TGTGCCAGTAGTATGCGGTCTACTAGCCAGGACGAGCAGTACTTC; D: .; size: .; V: TRBV19; J: TRBJ2-7
CDR3: CASSLATGSYNEQFF; DNA: TGTGCCAGCAGCTTAGCGACCGGCTCCTATAATGAGCAGTTCTTC; D: .; size: .; V: TRBV5-6; J: TRBJ2-1
CDR3: CASSPGTGIYEQYF; DNA: TGTGCCAGCAGCCCCGGGACAGGGATCTACGAGCAGTACTTC; D: TRBD1; size: .; V: TRBV7-6; J: TRBJ2-7
CDR3: CASRPGRGTEAFF; DNA: TGTGCCAGCAGACCAGGGAGGGGCACTGAAGCTTTCTTT; D: .; size: .; V: TRBV6-1; J: TRBJ1-1
CDR3: CSVSSPGWDTEAFF; DNA: TGCAGCGTTTCATCCCCAGGCTGGGACACTGAAGCTTTCTTT; D: .; size: .; V: TRBV29-1; J: TRBJ1-1
CDR3: CASSSRPGLALHEQFF; DNA: TGTGCCAGCAGCTCGCGGCCGGGACTAGCTTTACATGAGCAGTTCTTC; D: TRBD2; size: .; V: TRBV13; J: TRBJ2-1
CDR3: CASSYSKRGAGELFF; DNA: TGTGCCAGCAGTTACTCGAAAAGGGGTGCCGGGGAGCTGTTTTTT; D: .; size: once; V: TRBV6-5; J: TRBJ2-2
CDR3: CASSLSIGSSYEQYF; DNA: TGTGCCAGCAGTTTATCAATAGGGAGCTCCTACGAGCAGTACTTC; D: .; size: .; V: TRBV27; J: TRBJ2-7
CDR3: CASSRDKNEKLFF; DNA: TGTGCCAGCAGTCGGGACAAAAACGAAAAACTGTTTTTT; D: .; size: .; V: TRBV27; J: TRBJ1-4
CDR3: CASSPGQGTGELFF; DNA: TGTGCCAGCAGCCCCGGACAGGGCACCGGGGAGCTGTTTTTT; D: TRBD1; size: .; V: TRBV7-6; J: TRBJ2-2
CDR3: CASSSLPGQGEETQYF; DNA: TGTGCCAGCAGTTCATTACCGGGACAGGGGGAGGAGACCCAGTACTTC; D: TRBD1; size: .; V: TRBV6-6; J: TRBJ2-5
CDR3: CASSSRDREANSNQPQHF; DNA: TGTGCCAGCAGCTCACGGGACAGGGAAGCAAATAGCAATCAGCCCCAGCATTTT; D: .; size: .; V: TRBV12-1; J: TRBJ1-5
CDR3: CASSQNRGGGTQPQHF; DNA: TGCGCCAGCAGCCAAAATCGAGGGGGCGGGACTCAGCCCCAGCATTTT; D: TRBD1; size: .; V: TRBV4-3; J: TRBJ1-5
CDR3: CASTTSGQGPETQYF; DNA: TGTGCCAGTACTACGTCGGGACAGGGGCCAGAGACCCAGTACTTC; D: TRBD1; size: .; V: TRBV19; J: TRBJ2-5
CDR3: CASRGGTGPNIQYF; DNA: TGTGCCAGCAGAGGAGGAACTGGCCCAAACATTCAGTACTTC; D: .; size: .; V: TRBV7-2; J: TRBJ2-4
CDR3: CATSRDQGGLEKLFF; DNA: TGTGCCACCAGCAGAGATCAAGGGGGCCTGGAAAAACTGTTTTTT; D: TRBD1; size: once; V: TRBV15; J: TRBJ1-4
CDR3: CASSVATPLEDTQYF; DNA: TGTGCCAGCAGCGTAGCTACGCCCTTAGAAGATACGCAGTATTTT; D: .; size: .; V: TRBV9; J: TRBJ2-3
CDR3: CAWSVGFGGGEQYF; DNA: TGTGCCTGGAGTGTGGGGTTTGGGGGAGGAGAGCAGTACTTC; D: .; size: .; V: TRBV30; J: TRBJ2-7
CDR3: CASSLNRGRVTEAFF; DNA: TGTGCCAGCAGCCTTAACAGGGGGAGGGTCACTGAAGCTTTCTTT; D: TRBD1; size: .; V: TRBV25-1; J: TRBJ1-1
CDR3: CASSAGQEYYEAFF; DNA: TGTGCCAGCAGCGCAGGACAGGAATATTATGAAGCTTTCTTT; D: TRBD1; size: .; V: TRBV7-2; J: TRBJ1-1
CDR3: CASSRQGGNYNEQFF; DNA: TGTGCCAGCAGCCGGCAAGGCGGAAACTACAATGAGCAGTTCTTC; D: .; size: few; V: TRBV11-2; J: TRBJ2-1
CDR3: CSVEPSGNEQFF; DNA: TGCAGCGTTGAGCCGAGTGGCAATGAGCAGTTCTTC; D: .; size: .; V: TRBV29-1; J: TRBJ2-1
CDR3: CASSLGGRRDTQYF; DNA: TGCGCCAGCAGCCTGGGGGGGCGTAGGGATACGCAGTATTTT; D: .; size: once; V: TRBV5-1; J: TRBJ2-3
CDR3: CASSDGTSLTDTQYF; DNA: TGTGCCAGCAGTGATGGGACTTCGCTCACAGATACGCAGTATTTT; D: .; size: .; V: TRBV2; J: TRBJ2-3
CDR3: CASSQESRGEGAFF; DNA: TGCGCCAGCAGCCAAGAAAGCAGGGGCGAGGGAGCTTTCTTT; D: .; size: once; V: TRBV4-1; J: TRBJ1-1
CDR3: CASSGVLGQGKKNIQYF; DNA: TGTGCCAGCAGCGGAGTTCTCGGACAGGGCAAGAAAAACATTCAGTACTTC; D: TRBD1; size: .; V: TRBV11-3; J: TRBJ2-4
CDR3: CASSLGGDLFF; DNA: TGTGCCAGCAGCCTGGGGGGGGACCTGTTCTTC; D: TRBD2; size: .; V: TRBV9; J: TRBJ2-1
CDR3: CASSGLGTRGEKLFF; DNA: TGTGCCAGCAGCGGCCTCGGGACTCGGGGGGAAAAACTGTTTTTT; D: .; size: .; V: TRBV7-9; J: TRBJ1-4
CDR3: CASSLDLTGSEAFF; DNA: TGTGCCAGCAGCCTCGATCTAACAGGGTCTGAAGCTTTCTTT; D: .; size: once; V: TRBV7-6; J: TRBJ1-1
CDR3: CASSQSLGGTPGELFF; DNA: TGCGCCAGCAGCCAGAGTCTCGGAGGCACCCCCGGGGAGCTGTTTTTT; D: .; size: .; V: TRBV4-3; J: TRBJ2-2
CDR3: CASSIVHRGVRPQHF; DNA: TGTGCCAGTAGTATAGTTCACAGGGGAGTACGGCCCCAGCATTTT; D: TRBD1; size: .; V: TRBV19; J: TRBJ1-5
CDR3: CASSGQWNTEAFF; DNA: TGTGCCAGCAGCGGACAGTGGAACACTGAAGCTTTCTTT; D: .; size: few; V: TRBV5-4; J: TRBJ1-1
CDR3: CASSIEGGRPNQPQHF; DNA: TGTGCCAGTAGTATAGAAGGAGGGCGGCCCAATCAGCCCCAGCATTTT; D: .; size: .; V: TRBV19; J: TRBJ1-5
CDR3: CATSRGGANTGELFF; DNA: TGTGCCACCAGCAGGGGAGGCGCGAACACCGGGGAGCTGTTTTTT; D: .; size: .; V: TRBV15; J: TRBJ2-2
CDR3: CASSDVPTGFISGANVLTF; DNA: TGTGCCAGCAGTGATGTTCCTACAGGGTTTATCTCTGGGGCCAACGTCCTGACTTTC; D: .; size: .; V: TRBV2; J: TRBJ2-6
CDR3: CASSLQGGRQPQHF; DNA: TGTGCCAGCAGCTTACAGGGAGGACGACAGCCCCAGCATTTT; D: .; size: .; V: TRBV7-6; J: TRBJ1-5
CDR3: CASSKDRGHEQYF; DNA: TGTGCCAGCAGCAAGGACAGGGGCCACGAGCAGTACTTC; D: TRBD1; size: .; V: TRBV5-4; J: TRBJ2-7
CDR3: CASSYSGGSYNEQFF; DNA: TGTGCCAGCAGTTACTCCGGGGGATCCTACAATGAGCAGTTCTTC; D: .; size: .; V: TRBV6-5; J: TRBJ2-1
CDR3: CASSVGGAGLAGEQYF; DNA: TGTGCCAGCAGCGTCGGTGGGGCCGGACTAGCGGGCGAGCAGTACTTC; D: TRBD2; size: .; V: TRBV9; J: TRBJ2-7
CDR3: CASSFPLWGRERSGNQPQHF; DNA: TGTGCCAGCAGTTTTCCCCTGTGGGGCAGGGAAAGAAGTGGCAATCAGCCCCAGCATTTT; D: .; size: .; V: TRBV28; J: TRBJ1-5
CDR3: CASSQAPSGRVEQYF; DNA: TGTGCCAGCAGCCAAGCGCCTAGCGGGAGGGTTGAGCAGTACTTC; D: TRBD2; size: .; V: TRBV4-2; J: TRBJ2-7
CDR3: CASSSDQREGLNEQFF; DNA: TGTGCCAGCAGTTCAGATCAGCGGGAGGGCCTCAATGAGCAGTTCTTC; D: TRBD2; size: .; V: TRBV6-5; J: TRBJ2-1
CDR3: CASSVDRGPFVYEQYF; DNA: TGTGCCAGCAGTGTCGACAGGGGGCCTTTCGTTTACGAGCAGTACTTC; D: TRBD1; size: .; V: TRBV25-1; J: TRBJ2-7
CDR3: CASGRDRGLEKLFF; DNA: TGTGCCAGCGGCCGAGACAGGGGGCTTGAAAAACTGTTTTTT; D: TRBD1; size: .; V: TRBV9; J: TRBJ1-4
CDR3: CASSPGTSTDTQYF; DNA: TGTGCCAGCAGCCCCGGGACTAGCACAGATACGCAGTATTTT; D: .; size: .; V: TRBV5-6; J: TRBJ2-3